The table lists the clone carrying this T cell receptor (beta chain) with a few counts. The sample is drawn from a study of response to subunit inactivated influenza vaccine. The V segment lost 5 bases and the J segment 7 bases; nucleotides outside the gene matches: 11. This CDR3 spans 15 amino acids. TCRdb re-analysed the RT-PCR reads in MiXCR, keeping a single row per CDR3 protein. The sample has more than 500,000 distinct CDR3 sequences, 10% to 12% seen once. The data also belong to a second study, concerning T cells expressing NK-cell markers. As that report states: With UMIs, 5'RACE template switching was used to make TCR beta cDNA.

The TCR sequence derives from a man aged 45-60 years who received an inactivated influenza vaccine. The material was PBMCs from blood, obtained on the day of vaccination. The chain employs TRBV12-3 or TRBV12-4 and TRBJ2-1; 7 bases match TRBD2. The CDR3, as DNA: TGTGCCAGCAGTCCCAGTGCGGGAGTGGGGAATGAGCAGTTCTTC. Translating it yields CASSPSAGVGNEQFF.